This record looks at one T cell receptor beta chain sequence and its context. Distinct nucleotide sequences in the sample also encode this CDR3. Under the authors' procedure: Amplifying reference gene primers gave estimates of nucleated cell counts. The table came from immunoSEQ multiplex PCR; TCRdb's copy has only in-frame clones and leaves some out. V, J and clone size were drawn from that table, and D and trimming were deduced from the DNA. Among some 120,000 clones, approximately 84% were seen once, and the ten largest hold just under 7.5%. There are 15 residues in the CDR3. Germline CDR1 and CDR2: LGHNT and FRNRAP. V gave up 4 bases and J gave up 5 bases; unmatched junction bases: 5. This entry comes from a study of blood T cell repertoires in COVID-19.

This receptor was obtained from a man in his 70s with active or convalescent COVID-19. Sequenced input: peripheral blood. The rearrangement uses TRBV12-5 and TRBJ1-6; 7 positions match TRBD1. CDR3 residues: CASGSPTGNNSPLHF. The CDR3 nucleotides are TGTGCTAGTGGTTCGCCGACAGGGAATAATTCACCCCTCCACTTT.